What follows are 18 T cell receptor beta chains derived from one specimen sequenced in a study of blood T cells in healthy people across ages. The use of a sample-barcoded 5' primer and a J-beta primer mix characterized a second PCR of roughly 6 to 11 cycles. One entry per CDR3 protein results from TCRdb running MiXCR on the 5' RACE reads. The sample yields roughly 1,500,000 distinct CDR3 sequences, 40% to 50% seen once. The sequencing input was blood. Source of these receptors: a woman under 30 in good health.

This clonotype was detected only a few times. The V and J genes are TRBV2 and TRBJ2-7, with unresolved D. Germline values: CDR1 SNHLY, CDR2 FYNNEI. V lost 6 bases and J lost 6, with 18 bases in between. This CDR3 is built from 14 residues. This CDR3 reads CASRGLDGSPEQYF. CDR3 sequence (DNA): TGTGCCAGCAGGGGCCTGGACGGCTCCCCCGAGCAGTACTTC.

This clonotype was found a few times. The DNA for the CDR3 is TGCAGTGCTAGAGTTTTCGGCCTAGCGGGGGCTCAAGATACGCAGTATTTT. Amino acid sequence: CSARVFGLAGAQDTQYF. The rearrangement links TRBV20-1 to TRBJ2-3; the match to TRBD2 covers 10 bases. With V trimmed by 1 base and J by 5 bases, 12 bases remained unmatched. The germline V gene has CDR1 DFQATT and CDR2 SNEGSKA (reference sequence). The CDR3 totals 17 residues.

This clonotype was seen a handful of times. CDR3 in DNA: TGTGCCAGCAGTTTAGGGGGGACAGGGGTTAATCAGCCCCAGCATTTT. Its translation is CASSLGGTGVNQPQHF. V is TRBV12-3 or TRBV12-4 and J is TRBJ1-5; 10 positions match TRBD1. This CDR3 spans 16 amino acids. J gave up 4 bases and V 1 base, and 4 bases lay outside the gene matches.

The V call is TRBV20-1, the J call TRBJ2-3; 11 nucleotides line up with TRBD2. The length of the CDR3 is 16 residues. V trimming: 6 bases; J trimming: 2 bases; junction bases outside the gene matches: 10. Germline V CDR1 and CDR2: DFQATT, SNEGSKA (reference sequence). CDR3 bases: TGCAGTGCCTTGCCACTAGCGGGAGCGATCACAGATACGCAGTATTTT. Protein: CSALPLAGAITDTQYF.

This clonotype came up a few times. CDR3 sequence (DNA): TGTGCCAGCAGGGAGGGAGCGGGGATCATCCATACGCAGTATTTT. Protein sequence: CASREGAGIIHTQYF. V usage is TRBV6-5 and J usage is TRBJ2-3; 7 bases are a match to TRBD2. The CDR3 extends over 15 amino acids. Germline values: CDR1 MNHEY, CDR2 SVGAGI. The junction had 13 bases not matched to a gene; V was cut back by 6 bases and J by 7 bases.

The CDR3 sequence: CSVGGDNSGNTIYF. DNA for the CDR3: TGCAGCGTGGGGGGGGATAACTCTGGAAACACCATATATTTT. This sequence joins TRBV29-1 and TRBJ1-3; a weak D match, TRBD1 (5 bases). From germline, CDR1 is SQVTM and CDR2 ANQGSEA. This CDR3 region has 14 residues. V lost 6 bases and J lost 0, with 12 bases in between. Looking up the rest from reference TRBV29-1 and TRBJ1-3 gives the full variable domain: SAVISQKPSRDICQRGTSLTIQCQVDSQVTMMFWYRQQPGQSLTLIATANQGSEATYESGFVIDKFPISRPNLTFSTLTVSNMSPEDSSIYLCSVGGDNSGNTIYFGEGSWLTVV.

The rearrangement uses TRBV5-1 and TRBJ2-3; D is possibly TRBD2 (6 bases). The CDR3 is made up of 15 amino acids. Per germline, CDR1 SGHRS and CDR2 YFSETQ. The V end was cut by 3 bases, the J end by 1 base, with 12 bases between. Here the CDR3 DNA reads TGCGCCAGCAGCTCATCTATAGCGGGCACAGATACGCAGTATTTT. Its translation: CASSSSIAGTDTQYF.

This clonotype appeared a few times. V is TRBV2 and J is TRBJ1-1; D remains ambiguous. V lost 7 bases and J lost 8, with 11 bases in between. Looked up from germline, CDR1 is SNHLY and CDR2 is FYNNEI. This CDR3 has 11 amino acids. The CDR3 here is CASIGGREAFF. CDR3 bases: TGTGCCAGCATTGGCGGCAGGGAAGCTTTCTTT.

The rearrangement joins TRBV7-2 to TRBJ1-5; D gene unclear. With 2 bases removed from V and 6 bases from J, the gap between germline ends came to 14 bases. This CDR3 is 15 amino acids long. Per the germline V gene, CDR1 is SGHTA and CDR2 is FQGNSA. The CDR3 reads CASSLSYSISQPQHF. The DNA of the CDR3 is TGTGCCAGCAGCTTAAGTTACAGTATCAGTCAGCCCCAGCATTTT.

The CDR3 DNA follows: TGCAGTGCTAGTCAGGCTTCCTATGGCTACACCTTC. As protein: CSASQASYGYTF. The chain joins TRBV20-1 to TRBJ1-2; D ambiguous. The CDR3 is 12 amino acids. V lost 3 bases, J lost 4 bases, and 9 bases lay in between. Germline-derived CDR1 and CDR2 are DFQATT and SNEGSKA (reference sequence).

The chain links TRBV11-2 to TRBJ2-1; 9 nucleotides align to TRBD1. With 6 bases clipped from V and 5 bases from J, the junction kept 11 bases outside the gene matches. Germline V gene lookup returns CDR1 SGHAT and CDR2 FQNNGV. The CDR3 is made up of 16 amino acids. As DNA, the CDR3 is TGTGCCAGCAGAAGTCTACAGGGGGCGTTGAACAATGAGCAGTTCTTC. Protein: CASRSLQGALNNEQFF.

The sample holds one count of this clonotype. This sequence joins TRBV3-1 and TRBJ2-7; 7 positions match TRBD2. Germline CDR1 is LGHDT and CDR2 is YNNKEL (reference sequence). This CDR3 spans 14 amino acids. The V and J ends lost 6 bases and 4 bases, in that order; junction bases with no gene match: 9. CDR3 sequence reads: CASSQSGGVYEQYF. The CDR3 DNA reads as TGTGCCAGCAGTCAATCGGGGGGTGTGTACGAGCAGTACTTC.

This clonotype has only a few counts. The chain employs TRBV12-3 or TRBV12-4 and TRBJ1-2; tentatively, D is TRBD1 (5 bases). Trimming pared 3 bases from V and 6 bases from J, leaving 11 bases between. The length of the CDR3 is 13 residues. In nucleotides, the CDR3 is TGTGCCAGCAGTTTCTTAGGGGAGAATGGCTACACCTTC. Its translation: CASSFLGENGYTF.

This clonotype came up a few times. The chain employs TRBV10-1 and TRBJ2-7; D not resolved. This CDR3 has 11 residues. V was cut by 8 bases and J by 3 bases, with 8 bases left in between. Germline assignment: CDR1 WNHNN and CDR2 SYGVQD (reference sequence). CDR3 coding DNA: TGCGCCAGCGGAGAAAACTACGAGCAGTACTTC. Protein product: CASGENYEQYF.

This clonotype has more than one count but fewer than ten. The rearrangement links TRBV5-8 to TRBJ2-3; D assignment may be TRBD1 or TRBD2 (5 bases each). The CDR3 contains 16 residues. Per the germline V gene, CDR1 is SGHTS and CDR2 is YDEGEE. V lost 1 base, J lost 2 bases, and 14 bases lay in between. In DNA form, the CDR3 reads TGTGCCAGCAGCTTGCTCCTGGGACCCAACACAGATACGCAGTATTTT. Protein sequence: CASSLLLGPNTDTQYF.

The chain employs TRBV5-1 and TRBJ2-7; 7 nucleotides align to TRBD2. CDR1 and CDR2 (germline): SGHRS, YFSETQ. The V and J ends lost 2 bases and 4 bases, in that order; junction bases with no gene match: 6. The CDR3 loop spans 14 amino acids. The CDR3 DNA follows: TGCGCCAGCAGCTTTGCTAGCGGAGCTTACGAGCAGTACTTC. It codes for CASSFASGAYEQYF.

This clonotype was recorded a few times. The genes are TRBV12-3 or TRBV12-4 and TRBJ2-4, with 7 bases that match TRBD2. V lost 7 bases to trimming and J lost 1 base; unmatched junction nucleotides: 4. This CDR3 contains 14 residues. This CDR3 reads CASIFGGAKNIQYF. As DNA, the CDR3 is TGTGCCAGCATCTTCGGGGGGGCCAAAAACATTCAGTACTTC.

V usage is TRBV30 and J usage is TRBJ2-4; D is undetermined. Germline loops: CDR1 GTSNPN, CDR2 SVGIG (reference sequence). V was clipped by 3 bases and J by 0 bases, with 12 bases between them. CDR3 length: 15 amino acids. CDR3 nucleotides: TGTGCCTGGAGATTAGGACCCCTAGCCAAAAACATTCAGTACTTC. Translating it yields CAWRLGPLAKNIQYF.